The rows below give T cell receptor beta chains drawn from one sample of a study of CD8 T cells in ankylosing spondylitis. TCRdb processed the 5' RACE reads anew with MiXCR; each CDR3 protein has one entry. Among some 240,000 distinct CDR3 sequences listed, roughly a quarter were seen once. Sequenced: blood, either unsorted or a sorted T cell fraction (not recorded which). These receptors all stem from a male donor with ankylosing spondylitis or in good health (not recorded which). The CDR3 runs from the conserved cysteine through the conserved F or W. The D gene is left open where the match is weak. Clone size appears in some rows only: once, few, many, or a class for an expanded clone.

v_gene	d_gene	j_gene	abundance	CDR3nt	CDR3aa
TRBV19	TRBD1	TRBJ2-3	once	TGTGCCAGTAGAGCCGGGACAGGGCCTCAATATACGCAGTATTTT	CASRAGTGPQYTQYF
TRBV12-3/TRBV12-4	NA	TRBJ1-2	few	TGTGCCAGCATCCCGACCTTGCCTATCTATGGCTACACCTTC	CASIPTLPIYGYTF
TRBV10-3	NA	TRBJ1-1	few	TGTGCCACCACGATGCGGTTGAGCACTGAAGCTTTCTTT	CATTMRLSTEAFF
TRBV15	NA	TRBJ2-3	few	TGTGCCACGAGTTCGGGTCGCGCGGTCACAGATACGCAGTATTTT	CATSSGRAVTDTQYF
TRBV10-3	NA	TRBJ2-7	many	TGTGCCATCAGTCTTAGGACGGAGACCTACGAGCAGTACTTC	CAISLRTETYEQYF
TRBV11-2	NA	TRBJ2-1	NA	TGTGCCAGCAGAACTCTAGCGCTCCCCTACAATGAGCAGTTCTTC	CASRTLALPYNEQFF
TRBV29-1	NA	TRBJ1-1	few	TGCAGCGTTGCACAGGGTTGGACTGAAGCTTTCTTT	CSVAQGWTEAFF
TRBV7-9	NA	TRBJ2-1	NA	TGTGCCAGCAGCTTAGGGGCAGGGCTTGAGCAGTTCTTC	CASSLGAGLEQFF
TRBV5-1	TRBD2	TRBJ2-1	NA	TGCGCCAGCAGCATCCGACCAACACTAGCGAATGAGCAGTTCTTC	CASSIRPTLANEQFF
TRBV10-3	TRBD2	TRBJ2-1	few	TGTGCCATCAGTCAACTAGCGGGGGCAAACAATGAGCAGTTCTTC	CAISQLAGANNEQFF
TRBV4-1	NA	TRBJ2-5	many	TGCGCCAGCAGCCAAGCCCACGGAGAGACCCAGTACTTC	CASSQAHGETQYF
TRBV5-6	TRBD1	TRBJ2-1	NA	TGTGCCAGCAACACCGGGACAGAAAATGAGCAGTTCTTC	CASNTGTENEQFF
TRBV10-2	NA	TRBJ1-5	NA	TGCGCCAGCACCGATACAGATAATCAGCCCCAGCATTTT	CASTDTDNQPQHF
TRBV6-6	TRBD2	TRBJ2-2	NA	TGTGCCAGCAGTTACCCCCCGGGGGGGTGGACCGGGGAGCTGTTTTTT	CASSYPPGGWTGELFF
TRBV20-1	NA	TRBJ2-7	many	TGCAGTGCTTCCGGGCTCTACGAGCAGTACTTC	CSASGLYEQYF
TRBV12-3/TRBV12-4	NA	TRBJ2-1	NA	TGTGCCAGCCGACCTAAAGGGCGGGGAGGTCTGAATGAGCAGTTCTTC	CASRPKGRGGLNEQFF
TRBV7-3	TRBD1	TRBJ2-3	NA	TGTGCCAGCAGCTTCTCCGGGACAGGGGCAGATACGCAGTATTTT	CASSFSGTGADTQYF
TRBV12-3/TRBV12-4	NA	TRBJ2-7	NA	TGTGCCAGCAGTCCCGGCGGTCCGCTTGACCAAGGCGAGCAGTACTTC	CASSPGGPLDQGEQYF
TRBV5-1	TRBD1	TRBJ2-3	many	TGCGCCAGCAGCCCTACAGGGGGGAGGCACACAGATACGCAGTATTTT	CASSPTGGRHTDTQYF
TRBV12-3/TRBV12-4	NA	TRBJ2-7	once	TGTGCCAGCAGTTCCGGGACACCACAGTACTTC	CASSSGTPQYF
TRBV30	TRBD1	TRBJ2-1	NA	TGTGCCTGGGGACAGGGTACGGGCAATGAGCAGTTCTTC	CAWGQGTGNEQFF
TRBV12-3/TRBV12-4	NA	TRBJ2-2	many	TGTGCCAGCAGTTTTGTGGGGGCGGACACCGGGGAGCTGTTTTTT	CASSFVGADTGELFF
TRBV6-1	NA	TRBJ1-6	NA	TGTGCCAGCCTTCCCGACGTTTCTTATTCACCCCTCCACTTT	CASLPDVSYSPLHF
TRBV5-4	NA	TRBJ2-1	NA	TGTGCCAGCAGCTTGCCAGGGAACACCTACAATGAGCAGTTCTTC	CASSLPGNTYNEQFF
TRBV29-1	NA	TRBJ2-3	few	TGCAGCGTTGTTGTTCCGGGGGATACGCAGTATTTT	CSVVVPGDTQYF
TRBV5-5	TRBD1	TRBJ2-1	few	TGTGCCAGCAGCCCTTCCGGGACAGACTACAATGAGCAGTTCTTC	CASSPSGTDYNEQFF
TRBV10-1	NA	TRBJ2-7	few	TGCGCCAGCAGTGATGGGCAGGGGCACTACGAGCAGTACTTC	CASSDGQGHYEQYF
TRBV20-1	TRBD1	TRBJ2-5	many	TGCAGTGCTAGAGGGACAGGGGCGTCTGGGGGGACCCAGTACTTC	CSARGTGASGGTQYF
TRBV20-1	NA	TRBJ1-1	many	TGCAGTGCTGACAGGAACACTGAAGCTTTCTTT	CSADRNTEAFF
TRBV12-3/TRBV12-4	TRBD2	TRBJ2-7	many	TGTGCCAGCAGTTCAGTAGCGGGGTACGTACTAGGGTACGAGCAGTACTTC	CASSSVAGYVLGYEQYF
TRBV12-3/TRBV12-4	NA	TRBJ1-5	many	TGTGCCAGCAGTTTAGCTCCTTACACGAGATATCAGCCCCAGCATTTT	CASSLAPYTRYQPQHF
TRBV29-1	NA	TRBJ2-1	many	TGCAGTGTGGCGGTCTCCTACAATGAGCAGTTCTTC	CSVAVSYNEQFF
TRBV20-1	NA	TRBJ2-7	few	TGCAGTGCTAGAGGACAGTACTACGAGCAGTACTTC	CSARGQYYEQYF
TRBV6-5	NA	TRBJ2-2	NA	TGTGCCAGCAGTTGGGGGTCCTACACCGGGGAGCTGTTTTTT	CASSWGSYTGELFF
TRBV2	NA	TRBJ2-5	NA	TGTGCCAGCAGTGAACAAGGGGGAGGCCAAGAGACCCAGTACTTC	CASSEQGGGQETQYF
TRBV6-5	NA	TRBJ2-7	NA	TGTGCCAGCAGGAGGTCTCCCTACGAGCAGTACTTC	CASRRSPYEQYF
TRBV20-1	NA	TRBJ2-1	NA	TGCAGTGCTCAGCGGGTTCAGGGGCGCGATGAGCAGTTCTTC	CSAQRVQGRDEQFF
TRBV21-1	NA	TRBJ1-2	NA	TGTGCCAGCAGAACGGACAGGGCACTCTATGGCTACACCTTC	CASRTDRALYGYTF
TRBV20-1	NA	TRBJ2-5	few	TGCAGTGCTACCCCGGACACTACCCTGGGGGAGACCCAGTACTTC	CSATPDTTLGETQYF
TRBV11-2	NA	TRBJ2-3	NA	TGTGCCAGCAGCCAGACCGAGGTGGGGGCGCGATGCGCTTTT	CASSQTEVGARCAF
TRBV20-1	NA	TRBJ1-5	few	TGCAGTGCCCACCGGGGTGATCAGCCCCAGCATTTT	CSAHRGDQPQHF
TRBV4-1	NA	TRBJ1-2	many	TGCGCCAGCAGCCAAGGGACACGCATTGTGTTGGGCTACACCTTC	CASSQGTRIVLGYTF
TRBV4-1	NA	TRBJ2-7	many	TGCGCCAGCAGCCAAGGTCCGCAGGGGACGTCGAGGGGGGAGCAGTACTTC	CASSQGPQGTSRGEQYF
TRBV11-1	TRBD2	TRBJ2-1	NA	TGTGCCAGCAGCAATACAAAGACGACTAGCGGCCGGTCCTACAATGAGCAGTTCTTC	CASSNTKTTSGRSYNEQFF
TRBV20-1	TRBD2	TRBJ2-3	NA	TGCAGTGCCCTTCAAGGACTAGCGGGGGGGTGGAAGCAGTATTTT	CSALQGLAGGWKQYF
TRBV27	NA	TRBJ2-2	NA	TGTGCCAGCAGTTTTACGGTTCTAGGGGCGCGGTCCGGGGAGCTGTTTTTT	CASSFTVLGARSGELFF